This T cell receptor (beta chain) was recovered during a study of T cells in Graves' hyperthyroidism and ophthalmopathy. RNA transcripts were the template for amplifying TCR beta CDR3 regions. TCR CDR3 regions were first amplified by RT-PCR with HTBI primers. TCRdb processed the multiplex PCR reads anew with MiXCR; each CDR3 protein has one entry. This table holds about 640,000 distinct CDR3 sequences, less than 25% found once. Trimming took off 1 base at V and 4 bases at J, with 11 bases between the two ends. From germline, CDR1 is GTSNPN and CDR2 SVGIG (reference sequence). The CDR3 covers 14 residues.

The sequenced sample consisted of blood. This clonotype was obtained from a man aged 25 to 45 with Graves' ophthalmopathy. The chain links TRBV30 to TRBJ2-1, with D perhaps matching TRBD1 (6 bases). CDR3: CAWSEPGAYNEQFF. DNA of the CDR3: TGTGCCTGGAGTGAGCCAGGGGCATACAATGAGCAGTTCTTC.